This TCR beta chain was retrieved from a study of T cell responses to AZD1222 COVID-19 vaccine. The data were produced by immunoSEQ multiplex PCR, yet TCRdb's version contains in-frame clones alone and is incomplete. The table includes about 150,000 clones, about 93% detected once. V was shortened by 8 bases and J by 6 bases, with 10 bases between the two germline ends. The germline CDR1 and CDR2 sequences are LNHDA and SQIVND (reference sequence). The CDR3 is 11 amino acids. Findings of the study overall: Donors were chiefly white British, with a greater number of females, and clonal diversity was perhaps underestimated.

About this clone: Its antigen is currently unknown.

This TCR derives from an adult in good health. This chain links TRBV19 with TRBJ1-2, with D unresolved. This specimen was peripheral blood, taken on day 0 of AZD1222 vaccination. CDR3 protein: CASSYWDGYTF. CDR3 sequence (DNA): TGTGCCAGTTCTTACTGGGATGGCTACACCTTC.